This TCR beta chain is from a study of CD8 T cells in Susac syndrome. Reverse transcription used 0.5 to 1 ug RNA and random hexamers. One entry per CDR3 protein, called by TCRdb with MiXCR from the immunoSEQ multiplex PCR reads. The sample consists of about 280,000 distinct CDR3 sequences, about 88% of them appearing once. The CDR3 length is 13 residues. Germline CDR1 ENHRY, CDR2 SYGVKD. V was cut by 6 bases and J by 6 bases, with 12 bases left in between. CD8+ and CD4+ T cells circulating in blood were sequenced for TCR beta. The TCR originated in a human donor with multiple sclerosis. This chain links TRBV10-3 with TRBJ2-1; D gene ambiguous. The sequenced sample consisted of CD8+ T cells from PBMCs. The DNA for the CDR3 is TGTGCCATCAGGGACCAACTCACCAATGAGCAGTTCTTC. This sequence encodes CAIRDQLTNEQFF.